This entry concerns a single T cell receptor (beta chain). The antigen remains undetermined. This record comes from a study of CD8+ T cells in alopecia areata. Indicated treatment: oral pan-JAK inhibitor, 5-10 mg twice daily. Alopecia areata patients provided lesional scalp punch biopsies and peripheral blood, both collected for the study. From PBMCs, CD4+ and CD8+ T cells were sorted. cDNA reverse transcribed from extracted RNA served as the sequencing template. Generated by immunoSEQ multiplex PCR, the TCRdb table keeps only in-frame clones and is missing some. The data show some 130,000 clones, 45% to 65% seen once. Study findings and constraints: Both scalp clonality and the expanded CD8+ clones among the top 100 showed a significant decrease with tofacitinib.

Per germline, CDR1 MNHEY and CDR2 SVGAGI. The V end was cut by 6 bases, the J end by 2 bases, with 13 bases between. The CDR3 loop spans 14 amino acids. The chain joins TRBV6-5 to TRBJ1-2, with D possibly TRBD1 on 6 matching bases. This clonotype was obtained from a human donor with alopecia areata. The specimen was CD8+ T cells sorted from blood, collected at week 4, from a patient treated with tofacitinib. The CDR3 DNA is TGTGCCAGCAGCGGCAGGGGCCTAAACTATGGCTACACCTTC. Translation gives CASSGRGLNYGYTF.